The sequence of this TCR beta chain was determined in a study of CD8 T cells in Susac syndrome. With random hexamers, reverse transcription was performed on about 0.5 to 1 ug of RNA. TCRdb ran MiXCR on the immunoSEQ multiplex PCR reads and lists one entry per CDR3 protein. The repertoire includes around 280,000 distinct CDR3 sequences, approximately 84% of them detected once, and 0.11% sits in the top ten. V lost 7 bases and J lost 7, with 14 bases in between. The CDR3 totals 12 residues. Germline V gene lookup returns CDR1 SEHNR and CDR2 FQNEAQ (reference sequence). The origin of this receptor is a human donor with multiple sclerosis. The V call is TRBV7-9, the J call TRBJ2-7; TRBD1 or TRBD2 may be the D gene (5 bases each). Sequencing was carried out using CD8+ T cells from PBMCs. The chain's CDR3 is CASTKGTEEQYF. The CDR3 region has the DNA TGTGCCAGCACCAAAGGGACGGAGGAGCAGTACTTC.